A single sample gave rise to the 15 T cell receptor beta chains below, sequenced in a study of blood T cell repertoires in COVID-19 (TCRdb year 2020). The receptor library was made with the immunoSEQ multiplex PCR assay. Held by TCRdb, this immuneACCESS table contains in-frame sequences only and omits some clones. Under half of the omission traces to an unresolved V gene where checked; the cause of the rest is unknown. The sample has around 58,000 clones on record, approximately 87% of them singletons. The top ten clonotypes cover less than 5.5% of the sample. Sequencing was performed on peripheral blood. The source is a human donor in a cohort sampled during active COVID-19.

The chain joins TRBV27 to TRBJ1-2, with TRBD1 matching 9 bases. The J segment lost 5 bases and the V segment lost 0 bases, leaving 10 bases of the junction unmatched. The CDR3 runs to 17 residues. Per germline, CDR1 MNHEY and CDR2 SMNVEV (reference sequence). CDR3 nucleotide sequence: TGTGCCAGCAGTTTATCCCTTTACAGGGGGCTTGGGTATGGCTACACCTTC. Translated, it gives CASSLSLYRGLGYGYTF.

The chain couples TRBV9 to TRBJ2-7; 11 positions agree with TRBD2. Germline V gives CDR1 SGDLS, CDR2 YYNGEE. With 3 bases clipped from V and 3 bases from J, the junction kept 2 bases outside the gene matches. The CDR3 totals 14 residues. The DNA of the CDR3 is TGTGCCAGCAGCGCGGGACTAGCGGACTACGAGCAGTACTTC. This encodes CASSAGLADYEQYF.

The chain carries TRBV18 and TRBJ2-7, with D possibly matching TRBD2 (5 bases). This CDR3 comprises 14 residues. From germline, CDR1 is KGHSH and CDR2 LQKENI. V lost 5 bases and J lost 1, with 12 bases in between. The chain's CDR3 is CASSNPGKSYEQYF. CDR3 nucleotides: TGTGCCAGCTCAAATCCCGGGAAATCCTACGAGCAGTACTTC.

This chain joins TRBV7-8 and TRBJ1-1, with 8 nucleotides matching TRBD1. The CDR3 length is 15 residues. V lost 4 bases to trimming and J lost 4 bases; unmatched junction nucleotides: 8. Per the germline V gene, CDR1 is SGHVS and CDR2 is FQNEAQ. The CDR3 here is CASSSFRGRGTEAFF. CDR3 DNA sequence: TGTGCCAGCAGCTCTTTCAGGGGGCGAGGCACTGAAGCTTTCTTT.

This chain uses TRBV5-3 with TRBJ2-1; no reliable D call. TRBV5-3 is given ORF status, its function remaining uncertain. The V gene lost 2 bases and the J gene lost 7 bases, with 19 bases spanning the gap. This CDR3 contains 16 residues. The DNA of the CDR3 is TGTGCCAGAAGCTTCAAGGTTTCTAGTAAGTGGAATGAGCAGTTCTTC. Translated, it gives CARSFKVSSKWNEQFF.

This chain joins TRBV5-6 and TRBJ1-5; D is undetermined. The CDR3 loop spans 14 amino acids. Germline lookup yields CDR1 SGHDT and CDR2 YYEEEE. Trimming pared 1 base from V and 4 bases from J, leaving 9 bases between. The CDR3 sequence: CASSLQAPNQPQHF. The CDR3 DNA reads as TGTGCCAGCAGCTTGCAGGCACCGAATCAGCCCCAGCATTTT.

V is TRBV6-2 or TRBV6-3 and J is TRBJ1-1; TRBD1 matches 8 bases. Trimming took 4 bases from V and 4 from J; bases not matched to a gene: 11. CDR3 length equals 16 residues. Germline V gives CDR1 MNHEY, CDR2 SVGEGT. The chain's CDR3 is CASSSGGRGVGTEAFF. CDR3 nucleotides: TGTGCCAGCAGTTCAGGGGGCCGGGGGGTTGGCACTGAAGCTTTCTTT.

This chain joins TRBV5-1 and TRBJ1-6; 9 bases agree with TRBD1. Germline CDR1 SGHRS, CDR2 YFSETQ. Trimming removed 3 bases from V and 8 bases from J; junction bases left unmatched: 6. The CDR3 has 15 amino acids. The CDR3 region is CASSSGQGLDSPLHF. CDR3 in DNA: TGCGCCAGCAGCTCGGGACAGGGTTTGGATTCACCCCTCCACTTT.

The chain uses TRBV19 and TRBJ2-7; 7 bases agree with TRBD2. The V gene end was trimmed by 4 bases and the J gene end by 0 bases; junction bases not matched to a gene: 3. CDR1 is LNHDA, CDR2 SQIVND, per germline (reference sequence). CDR3 length equals 14 residues. The CDR3 nucleotides read TGTGCCAGTAGTAGCGGGGGTAGCTCCTACGAGCAGTACTTC. Protein sequence: CASSSGGSSYEQYF.

The V call is TRBV12-5, the J call TRBJ2-7; possible D gene TRBD1, 5 bases. Germline V gives CDR1 LGHNT, CDR2 FRNRAP. The CDR3 has 14 residues. The V and J ends lost 0 bases and 6 bases respectively, with 12 bases between them. For the CDR3, the DNA is TGTGCTAGTGGTTTGGTACAGGCGGCGGCCGAGCAGTACTTC. Translating it yields CASGLVQAAAEQYF.

This clone showed up just once. This chain uses TRBV6-6 with TRBJ2-3; TRBD2 matches 9 bases. The V gene's germline CDR1 is MNHNY and CDR2 SVGAGI (reference sequence). The CDR3 covers 16 residues. V shed 1 base, J shed 2 bases, and the junction held 4 bases outside the gene matches. This chain's CDR3 is CASSYLIAGATDTQYF. The DNA for the CDR3 is TGTGCCAGCAGTTACTTAATAGCGGGGGCCACAGATACGCAGTATTTT.

CDR3 coding DNA: TGTGCCAGTAGTAGCGGGAGGAACACCGGGGAGCTGTTTTTT. Protein: CASSSGRNTGELFF. The V call is TRBV19, the J call TRBJ2-2; TRBD2 matches at 7 bases. V gave up 4 bases and J gave up 1 base; unmatched junction bases: 0. Germline CDR1 LNHDA, CDR2 SQIVND (reference sequence). The CDR3 totals 14 residues.

This chain links TRBV28 with TRBJ2-5; 9 nucleotides align to TRBD2. This CDR3 is 13 amino acids long. Germline CDR1 is MDHEN and CDR2 is SYDVKM. Trimming took 10 bases from V and 2 from J; bases not matched to a gene: 5. This chain's CDR3 is CATVTSGQETQYF. In nucleotides, the CDR3 is TGTGCCACCGTGACTAGCGGTCAAGAGACCCAGTACTTC.

The table lists this clone with a count of one. The chain links TRBV19 to TRBJ2-1; TRBD2 aligns across 7 bases. Germline V gene sequence: CDR1 LNHDA, CDR2 SQIVND (reference sequence). The CDR3 is 15 amino acids. V lost 7 bases, J lost 2 bases, and 8 bases stayed unmatched. CDR3 loop: CASTQEAGAYNEQFF. Here the CDR3 DNA reads TGTGCCAGTACCCAGGAGGCGGGAGCCTACAATGAGCAGTTCTTC.

J is TRBJ2-1 and V is TRBV15; the D gene is possibly TRBD1 (6 bases). The V and J ends lost 9 bases and 7 bases respectively, with 16 bases between them. The CDR3 is 13 residues long. CDR1 and CDR2 (germline): LNHNV, YYDKDF (reference sequence). CDR3 sequence (DNA): TGTGCCACTACGACAGGTTCCCGGAATGAGCAGTTCTTC. Its translation is CATTTGSRNEQFF.